One and the same sample provided the 28 T cell receptor beta chains below, sequenced in a study of T cells after yellow fever vaccination. TCRdb re-called the 5' RACE reads with MiXCR, one entry per CDR3 protein. The table includes about 400,000 distinct CDR3 sequences, 11% detected once. This specimen was PBMCs, taken on the day of the first yellow fever vaccination. The receptors here all came from a man aged 18-30 years who received the YFV17D yellow fever vaccine.

V is TRBV5-4 and J is TRBJ2-1; D possibly uses TRBD1 or TRBD2 (5 bases each). The CDR3 is made up of 14 amino acids. Germline V gene data show CDR1 as SGHNT and CDR2 as YYREEE (reference sequence). V was trimmed by 5 bases and J by 8 bases, leaving 17 bases between them. The CDR3 is CASSLGTGSHEQFF. CDR3 coding DNA: TGTGCCAGCAGTTTAGGGACCGGAAGCCATGAGCAGTTCTTC.

This clonotype was observed many times. The genes are TRBV6-2 or TRBV6-3 and TRBJ2-2; 11 positions agree with TRBD2. With 5 bases clipped from V and 3 bases from J, the junction kept 2 bases outside the gene matches. This CDR3 has 15 amino acids. Looked up from germline, CDR1 is MNHEY and CDR2 is SVGEGT. CDR3 nucleotides: TGTGCCAGCAGTACGGGACTAGCGGACACCGGGGAGCTGTTTTTT. Protein product: CASSTGLADTGELFF.

This chain links TRBV7-9 with TRBJ1-1; D perhaps matches TRBD1 (5 bases). CDR3 size: 14 residues. The germline V gene encodes CDR1 SEHNR and CDR2 FQNEAQ (reference sequence). V lost 4 bases to trimming and J lost 13 bases, with 22 bases between them. CDR3 sequence reads: CASSSTFQGKGVFF. CDR3 DNA: TGTGCCAGCAGCTCCACCTTCCAGGGTAAGGGAGTTTTCTTT.

This clonotype was seen only a few times. The gene calls are TRBV20-1 and TRBJ2-1; the D call may be TRBD1 or TRBD2 (5 bases each). The CDR3 consists of 14 residues. V dropped 1 base and J dropped 7 bases, with 14 bases sitting between them. Germline lookup yields CDR1 DFQATT and CDR2 SNEGSKA (reference sequence). The DNA of the CDR3 is TGCAGTGCTAGAGGTTGGCAGGGCGGGAATGAGCAGTTCTTC. It is translated as CSARGWQGGNEQFF.

This clonotype has only a few counts. V and J are TRBV7-2 and TRBJ1-2; D is unresolved. The ends were cut back, 8 bases at V and 4 bases at J, with 17 bases in the middle. The CDR3 contains 14 residues. Germline CDR1 reads SGHTA; CDR2 reads FQGNSA. Here the CDR3 DNA reads TGTGCCAGCCCCCGAGCACGGGGATCCTATGGCTACACCTTC. Protein sequence: CASPRARGSYGYTF.

The rearrangement joins TRBV18 to TRBJ1-5; D not resolved. Between the trimmed V and J ends, which lost 5 bases and 5 bases, there was a span of 10 bases. The germline gives CDR1 KGHSH, CDR2 LQKENI. The CDR3 totals 13 residues. CDR3 in DNA: TGTGCCAGCTCATCAGAGCAAGATCAGCCCCAGCATTTT. Amino acid sequence: CASSSEQDQPQHF.

This clonotype was seen a handful of times. This rearrangement joins TRBV20-1 to TRBJ1-4, with TRBD1 matching 12 bases. Trimming at V came to 3 bases and at J to 8 bases, leaving 1 base not matched to a gene. There are 13 residues in the CDR3. CDR1 and CDR2 (germline): DFQATT, SNEGSKA (reference sequence). The CDR3 DNA reads TGCAGTGCTAGCGGGACAGGGGGCGAAAAACTGTTTTTT. Translation: CSASGTGGEKLFF.

This clonotype was counted only a few times. The CDR3 protein is CASRSRGGSYNEQFF. CDR3 in DNA: TGTGCCAGCAGATCTAGGGGGGGGTCCTACAATGAGCAGTTCTTC. This chain connects TRBV27 to TRBJ2-1, with a tentative D call TRBD2 (7 bases). CDR1 is MNHEY and CDR2 is SMNVEV in the germline V gene (reference sequence). V lost 6 bases and J lost 1, with 13 bases in between. The CDR3 is 15 amino acids.

The chain carries TRBV20-1 and TRBJ2-3, with D unclear. Germline V CDR1 and CDR2: DFQATT, SNEGSKA (reference sequence). The CDR3 spans 13 residues. V was cut by 6 bases and J by 1 base, with 11 bases left in between. The chain's CDR3 is CSANGQGTDTQYF. CDR3 nucleotide sequence: TGCAGTGCCAATGGGCAGGGCACAGATACGCAGTATTTT.

This clonotype showed up many times. The J gene is TRBJ2-5, the V gene TRBV7-8, with D possibly being TRBD2 (6 bases). Germline V gene sequence: CDR1 SGHVS, CDR2 FQNEAQ. The CDR3 runs 17 residues. Trimming stripped 2 bases from V and 1 base from J, with 17 bases between. The CDR3 reads CASSLTSPKVIQETQYF. The DNA for the CDR3 is TGTGCCAGCAGCTTAACTAGCCCAAAGGTCATCCAAGAGACCCAGTACTTC. Variable domain in full (rest from reference TRBV7-8 and TRBJ2-5): GAGVSQSPRYKVAKRGQDVALRCDPISGHVSLFWYQQALGQGPEFLTYFQNEAQLDKSGLPSDRFFAERPEGSVSTLKIQRTQQEDSAVYLCASSLTSPKVIQETQYFGPGTRLLVL.

The V and J genes are TRBV7-2 and TRBJ2-5, with 8 bases lining up with TRBD1. The V gene's germline CDR1 is SGHTA and CDR2 FQGNSA. The V segment lost 5 bases and the J segment 5 bases; nucleotides outside the gene matches: 7. The CDR3 runs to 14 residues. The CDR3 here is CASSPDRARETQYF. Here the CDR3 DNA reads TGTGCCAGCAGCCCGGACAGGGCGAGGGAGACCCAGTACTTC. The whole variable domain, filled in from reference TRBV7-2 and TRBJ2-5, reads GAGVSQSPSNKVTEKGKDVELRCDPISGHTALYWYRQSLGQGLEFLIYFQGNSAPDKSGLPSDRFSAERTGGSVSTLTIQRTQQEDSAVYLCASSPDRARETQYFGPGTRLLVL.

The chain employs TRBV18 and TRBJ2-7, with 7 positions matching TRBD1. The CDR3 has 14 residues. CDR1 is KGHSH, CDR2 LQKENI, per germline. V was pared by 5 bases and J by 5 bases, with 9 bases of the junction left unmatched. This chain's CDR3 is CASSETGVRHEQYV. CDR3 in DNA: TGTGCCAGCTCAGAAACAGGGGTGCGACACGAGCAGTACGTC.

J is TRBJ1-1 and V is TRBV7-2; maybe TRBD1 (5 bases). The germline V gene has CDR1 SGHTA and CDR2 FQGNSA. The CDR3 covers 15 residues. The germline V and J ends were trimmed by 1 base and 12 bases, with 21 bases remaining between them. The CDR3 sequence is CASSLERTNTPRTFF. The CDR3 region has the DNA TGTGCCAGCAGCTTAGAAAGGACAAACACTCCACGGACTTTCTTT.

In this sample, this clonotype turned up a few times. The V gene is TRBV6-1, the J gene TRBJ2-6; no clear D gene. The CDR3 has 16 amino acids. Germline V gives CDR1 MNHNS, CDR2 SASEGT. Trimming left V 5 bases short and J 1 base short, with 12 bases between. CDR3 coding DNA: TGTGCCAGCAGTCGACTCACTGGGTCTGGGGCCAACGTCCTGACTTTC. Translating it yields CASSRLTGSGANVLTF.

J is TRBJ1-4 and V is TRBV5-1; weak D call: TRBD1 (6 bases). The CDR3 length is 14 residues. Germline V gene lookup returns CDR1 SGHRS and CDR2 YFSETQ. With 6 bases removed from V and 2 bases from J, the gap between germline ends came to 11 bases. The CDR3 here is CASKEGVTNEKLFF. The CDR3 region has the DNA TGCGCCAGCAAGGAGGGGGTTACTAATGAAAAACTGTTTTTT.

CDR3 loop: CSASRTANTGELFF. The DNA of the CDR3 is TGCAGTGCAAGCCGGACAGCCAACACCGGGGAGCTGTTTTTT. The chain links TRBV20-1 to TRBJ2-2, with TRBD1 as a possible D gene (6 bases). V was cut by 6 bases and J by 2 bases, with 13 bases left in between. Germline CDR1 is DFQATT and CDR2 is SNEGSKA (reference sequence). This CDR3 has 14 residues.

This clonotype has only a few counts. The chain has TRBV6-2 or TRBV6-3 and TRBJ1-2; TRBD1 agrees at 9 bases. The V segment lost 5 bases and the J segment 8 bases; nucleotides outside the gene matches: 15. Germline V gene sequence: CDR1 MNHEY, CDR2 SVGEGT. The CDR3 is 16 residues long. The CDR3 loop is CASSRDPGTGSSGYTF. CDR3 bases: TGTGCCAGCAGTCGGGATCCCGGGACAGGGTCGAGCGGCTACACCTTC.

This rearrangement joins TRBV12-3 or TRBV12-4 to TRBJ2-7; 7 bases match TRBD2. The CDR3 loop spans 16 amino acids. Unmatched junction bases numbered 18, after V lost 6 bases and J lost 7 bases. The DNA of the CDR3 is TGTGCCAGCAGCCCCACTAGCCCCAGCGGGGTCGAAGAGCAGTACGTC. Translating gives CASSPTSPSGVEEQYV.

This clonotype was observed a handful of times. V is TRBV7-3 and J is TRBJ1-1; D is perhaps TRBD1 (5 bases). The germline V gene has CDR1 SGHTA and CDR2 FQGTGA. The V end was cut by 5 bases, the J end by 1 base, with 14 bases between. This CDR3 has 15 amino acids. The CDR3 coding sequence is TGTGCCAGCAGCGCAGATGGACACCAGAACACTGAAGCTTTCTTT. This encodes CASSADGHQNTEAFF. Combining the CDR3 with reference TRBV7-3 and TRBJ1-1 gives the whole variable domain GAGVSQTPSNKVTEKGKYVELRCDPISGHTALYWYRQSLGQGPEFLIYFQGTGAADDSGLPNDRFFAVRPEGSVSTLKIQRTERGDSAVYLCASSADGHQNTEAFFGQGTRLTVV.

This clonotype was seen only a few times. This chain connects TRBV5-5 to TRBJ1-6, with D maybe TRBD1 (6 bases). CDR1 and CDR2 (germline): SGHKS, YYEKEE (reference sequence). The V gene lost 5 bases and the J gene lost 8 bases, with 17 bases spanning the gap. CDR3 length: 15 amino acids. This CDR3 reads CASRPLQGGDSPLHF. CDR3 DNA: TGTGCCAGCAGACCCTTACAGGGTGGAGATTCACCCCTCCACTTT.

The V call is TRBV5-1, the J call TRBJ2-5; no firm D call. CDR1 SGHRS and CDR2 YFSETQ come from the germline V gene. Trimming stripped 4 bases from V and 2 bases from J, with 9 bases between. The CDR3 totals 13 residues. The CDR3 sequence: CASSQGSQETQYF. CDR3 DNA: TGCGCCAGCAGCCAAGGGTCACAAGAGACCCAGTACTTC.

This clonotype occurred many times. V gene TRBV20-1 combines with J gene TRBJ2-5, with 7 positions matching TRBD2. V dropped 1 base and J dropped 1; count of bases not matched to a gene: 3. The CDR3 consists of 14 residues. Germline CDR1 DFQATT, CDR2 SNEGSKA (reference sequence). CDR3 sequence: CSARAGGVQETQYF. The CDR3 bases are TGCAGTGCTAGAGCGGGGGGTGTCCAAGAGACCCAGTACTTC.

This clonotype was counted between two and nine times. The V gene is TRBV10-3, the J gene TRBJ2-5; the D gene could be TRBD1 or TRBD2 (6 bases each). The CDR3 totals 15 residues. Germline CDR1 and CDR2: ENHRY and SYGVKD. V was pared by 10 bases and J by 0 bases, with 18 bases between. Here the CDR3 DNA reads TGTGCCACCGGAGGGGGACTTCTGTACCAAGAGACCCAGTACTTC. This translates into CATGGGLLYQETQYF.

At least ten counts were recorded for this clonotype. This chain joins TRBV5-1 and TRBJ2-2, with D unresolved. Looked up from germline, CDR1 is SGHRS and CDR2 is YFSETQ. Deletions cut 6 bases from V and 1 base from J, with 4 bases between. CDR3 length: 12 amino acids. As DNA, the CDR3 is TGCGCCAGCACAAAGAACACCGGGGAGCTGTTTTTT. Its translation is CASTKNTGELFF.

The J gene is TRBJ1-4, the V gene TRBV7-2; TRBD1 matches 9 bases. The germline gives CDR1 SGHTA, CDR2 FQGNSA. This CDR3 is built from 16 residues. The junction had 6 bases not matched to a gene; V was cut back by 4 bases and J by 3 bases. Here the CDR3 DNA reads TGTGCCAGCAGCTCACAGGGGGCAGGAGCTAATGAAAAACTGTTTTTT. Translation: CASSSQGAGANEKLFF. Combining the CDR3 with reference TRBV7-2 and TRBJ1-4 gives the whole variable domain GAGVSQSPSNKVTEKGKDVELRCDPISGHTALYWYRQSLGQGLEFLIYFQGNSAPDKSGLPSDRFSAERTGGSVSTLTIQRTQQEDSAVYLCASSSQGAGANEKLFFGSGTQLSVL.

This clonotype was recorded a few times. The chain links TRBV12-3 or TRBV12-4 to TRBJ1-6, with D unresolved. CDR3 size: 13 residues. Trimming stripped 7 bases from V and 6 bases from J, with 10 bases between. This CDR3 reads CASTSRVNSPLHF. CDR3 in DNA: TGTGCCAGCACCTCCCGGGTTAATTCACCCCTCCACTTT.

The DNA of the CDR3 is TGTGCCAGCAGGCCCGGACAGGCTGGAAACACCATATATTTT. Its translation is CASRPGQAGNTIYF. The V and J genes are TRBV27 and TRBJ1-3, with 7 nucleotides matching TRBD1. This CDR3 has 14 residues. Trimming at V came to 6 bases and at J to 2 bases, leaving 4 bases not matched to a gene. Germline V CDR1 and CDR2: MNHEY, SMNVEV (reference sequence).

This clonotype turned up a few times. The rearrangement joins TRBV5-4 to TRBJ2-1; 10 bases align to TRBD2. After removal of 0 bases from V and 5 bases from J, the junction contained 11 bases not matched to a gene. The CDR3 has 18 residues. Looked up from germline, CDR1 is SGHNT and CDR2 is YYREEE (reference sequence). The CDR3 loop is CASSLGSGGGTIHNEQFF. The CDR3 DNA follows: TGTGCCAGCAGCTTGGGCAGCGGGGGGGGGACGATCCACAATGAGCAGTTCTTC. The full variable domain, in which reference TRBV5-4 and TRBJ2-1 provide the parts outside the CDR3, is ETGVTQSPTHLIKTRGQQVTLRCSSQSGHNTVSWYQQALGQGPQFIFQYYREEENGRGNFPPRFSGLQFPNYSSELNVNALELDDSALYLCASSLGSGGGTIHNEQFFGPGTRLTVL.